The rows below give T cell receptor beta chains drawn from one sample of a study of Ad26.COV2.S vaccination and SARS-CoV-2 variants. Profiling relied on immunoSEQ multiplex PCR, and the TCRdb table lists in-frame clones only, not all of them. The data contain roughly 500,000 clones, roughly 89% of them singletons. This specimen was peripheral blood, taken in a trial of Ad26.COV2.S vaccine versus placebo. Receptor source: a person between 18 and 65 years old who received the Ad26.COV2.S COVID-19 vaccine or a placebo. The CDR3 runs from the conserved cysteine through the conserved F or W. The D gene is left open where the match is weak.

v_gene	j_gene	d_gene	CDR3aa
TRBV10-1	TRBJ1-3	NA	CASSPVGVDTIYF
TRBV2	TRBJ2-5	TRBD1	CASSEEGQGFETQYF
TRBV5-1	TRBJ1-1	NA	CASSLDGWANTEAFF
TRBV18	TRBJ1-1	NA	CASSPPVRGLKGTEAFF
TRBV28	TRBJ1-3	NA	CASSLWRAGGNTIYF
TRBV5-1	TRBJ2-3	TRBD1	CASSYRTGVTDTQYF
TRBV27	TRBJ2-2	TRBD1	CASSYRDRAYTGELFF
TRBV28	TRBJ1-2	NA	CASSFRSGYTF
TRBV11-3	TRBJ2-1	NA	CASSLASGPYNEQFF
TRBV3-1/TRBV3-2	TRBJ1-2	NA	CASSPSGGYGYTF
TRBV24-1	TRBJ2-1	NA	CATKGGNNEQFF
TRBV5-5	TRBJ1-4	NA	CASSKTAPKAEKLFF
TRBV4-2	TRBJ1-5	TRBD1	CASSQDPGTGPYSNQPQHF
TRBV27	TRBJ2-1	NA	CASSTIGDLGEQFF
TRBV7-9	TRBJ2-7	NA	CASSLGAGRNEQYF
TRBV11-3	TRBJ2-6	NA	CASSKGQPSGANVLTF
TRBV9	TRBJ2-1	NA	CASSVVTSSNEQFF
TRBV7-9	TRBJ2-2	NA	CASSLPYTGSTGELFF
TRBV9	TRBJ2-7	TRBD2	CASSVVGGGGDEQYF
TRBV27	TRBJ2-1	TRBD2	CASSFHGTSGGGSYNEQFF
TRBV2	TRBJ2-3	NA	CASSGGFTDTQYF
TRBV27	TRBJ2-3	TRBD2	CASSWGGADTQYF
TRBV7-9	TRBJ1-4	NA	CASSPGRSNEKLFF
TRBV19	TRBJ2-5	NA	CASSIQYQETQYF
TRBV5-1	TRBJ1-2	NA	CASGLGFYGYTF
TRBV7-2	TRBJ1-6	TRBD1	CASSLQQGTRGSPLHF
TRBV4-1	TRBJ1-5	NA	CASSQGQTARPQHF
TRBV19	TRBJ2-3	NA	CASSIVGGMEADTQYF
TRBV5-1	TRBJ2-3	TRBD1	CASSLREGAVTDTQYF
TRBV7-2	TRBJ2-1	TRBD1	CASSPYRGVDNEQFF
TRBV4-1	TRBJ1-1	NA	CASSPYGRVTEAFF
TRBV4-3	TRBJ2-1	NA	CASSQAGASNEQFF
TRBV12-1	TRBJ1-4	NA	CASSRDGEKLFF
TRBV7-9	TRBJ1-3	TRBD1	CASSSPLGQGSGNTIYF
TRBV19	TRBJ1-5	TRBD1	CASSIRSGQGSDQPQHF
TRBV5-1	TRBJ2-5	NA	CASQGGETQYF
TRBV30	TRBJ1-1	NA	CAWSPERIEAFF
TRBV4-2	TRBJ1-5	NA	CASSQRGTAQGSNQPQHF
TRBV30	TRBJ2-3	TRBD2	CAFLAGVADTQYF